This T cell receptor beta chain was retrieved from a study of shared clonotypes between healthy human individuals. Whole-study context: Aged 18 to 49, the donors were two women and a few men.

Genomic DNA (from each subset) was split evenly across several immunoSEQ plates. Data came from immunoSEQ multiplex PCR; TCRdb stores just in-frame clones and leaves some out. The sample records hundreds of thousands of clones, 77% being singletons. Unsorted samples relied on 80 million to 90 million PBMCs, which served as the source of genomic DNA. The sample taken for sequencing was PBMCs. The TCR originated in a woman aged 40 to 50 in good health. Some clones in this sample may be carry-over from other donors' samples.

This CDR3 is CASSSTSGRMVNEQFF. The CDR3 DNA is TGTGCCAGCAGCTCCACTAGCGGGAGGATGGTGAATGAGCAGTTCTTC. This chain connects TRBV11-2 to TRBJ2-1, with TRBD2 identical over 12 bases. Per the germline V gene, CDR1 is SGHAT and CDR2 is FQNNGV. J gave up 7 bases and V 4 bases, and 8 bases lay outside the gene matches. The CDR3 loop spans 16 amino acids.